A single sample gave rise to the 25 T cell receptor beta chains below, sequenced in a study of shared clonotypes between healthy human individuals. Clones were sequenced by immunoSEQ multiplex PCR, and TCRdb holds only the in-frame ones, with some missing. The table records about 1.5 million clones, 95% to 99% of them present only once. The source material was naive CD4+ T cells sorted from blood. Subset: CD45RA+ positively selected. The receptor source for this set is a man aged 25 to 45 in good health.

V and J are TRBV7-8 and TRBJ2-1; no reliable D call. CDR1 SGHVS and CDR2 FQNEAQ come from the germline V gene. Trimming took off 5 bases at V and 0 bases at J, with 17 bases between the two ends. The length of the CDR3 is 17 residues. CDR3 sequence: CASSESFLRSSYNEQFF. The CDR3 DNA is TGTGCCAGCAGCGAATCCTTTCTCAGGAGCTCCTACAATGAGCAGTTCTTC.

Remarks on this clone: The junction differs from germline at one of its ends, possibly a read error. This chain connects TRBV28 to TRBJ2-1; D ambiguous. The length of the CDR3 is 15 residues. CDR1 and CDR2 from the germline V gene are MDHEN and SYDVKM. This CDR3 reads CASRLLRNSYNEQFF. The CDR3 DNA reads TGTGCCAGCAGGTTATTGAGAAATTCCTACAATGAGCAGTTCTTC.

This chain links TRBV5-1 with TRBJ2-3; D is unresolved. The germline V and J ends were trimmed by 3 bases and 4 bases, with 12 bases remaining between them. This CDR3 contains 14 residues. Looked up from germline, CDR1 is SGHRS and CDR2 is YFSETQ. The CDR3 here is CASSSSIGPDTQYF. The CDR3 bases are TGCGCCAGCAGCTCCTCTATCGGTCCAGATACGCAGTATTTT.

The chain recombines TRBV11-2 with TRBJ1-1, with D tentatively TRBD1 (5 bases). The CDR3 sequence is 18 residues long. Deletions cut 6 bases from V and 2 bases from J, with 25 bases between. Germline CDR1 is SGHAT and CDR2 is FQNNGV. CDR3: CASRHYRRNEAGNTEAFF. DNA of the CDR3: TGTGCCAGCAGGCACTACAGGCGGAACGAAGCTGGAAACACTGAAGCTTTCTTT.

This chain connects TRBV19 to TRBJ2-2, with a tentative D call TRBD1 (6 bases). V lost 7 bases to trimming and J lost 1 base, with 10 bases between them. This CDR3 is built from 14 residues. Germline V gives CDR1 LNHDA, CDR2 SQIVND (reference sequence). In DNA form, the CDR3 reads TGTGCCAGTAATCAGGGGTGGAACACCGGGGAGCTGTTTTTT. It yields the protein CASNQGWNTGELFF.

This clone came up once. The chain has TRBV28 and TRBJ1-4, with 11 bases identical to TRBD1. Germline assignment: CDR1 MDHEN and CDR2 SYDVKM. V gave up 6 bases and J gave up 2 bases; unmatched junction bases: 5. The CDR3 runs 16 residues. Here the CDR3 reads CASRAGQGVTNEKLFF. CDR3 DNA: TGTGCCAGCAGAGCGGGACAGGGGGTCACTAATGAAAAACTGTTTTTT.

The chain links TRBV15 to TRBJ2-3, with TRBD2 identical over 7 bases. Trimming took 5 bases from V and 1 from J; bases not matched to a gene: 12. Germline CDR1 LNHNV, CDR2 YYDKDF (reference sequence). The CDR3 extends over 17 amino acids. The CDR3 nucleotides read TGTGCCACCAGCGGAACTCCGAGCGGGGCAGGCACAGATACGCAGTATTTT. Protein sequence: CATSGTPSGAGTDTQYF.

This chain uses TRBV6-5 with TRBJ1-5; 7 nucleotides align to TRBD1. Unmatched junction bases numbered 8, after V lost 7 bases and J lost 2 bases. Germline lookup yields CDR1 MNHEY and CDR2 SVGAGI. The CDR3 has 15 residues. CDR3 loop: CASKLGGAGNQPQHF. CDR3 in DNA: TGTGCCAGCAAGTTAGGGGGCGCAGGCAATCAGCCCCAGCATTTT.

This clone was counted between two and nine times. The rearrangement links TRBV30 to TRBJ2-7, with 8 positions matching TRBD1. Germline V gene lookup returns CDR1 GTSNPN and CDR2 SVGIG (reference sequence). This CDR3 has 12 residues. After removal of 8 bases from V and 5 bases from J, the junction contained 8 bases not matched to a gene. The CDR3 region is CALAQGAHEQYF. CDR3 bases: TGTGCCCTCGCGCAGGGGGCCCACGAGCAGTACTTC.

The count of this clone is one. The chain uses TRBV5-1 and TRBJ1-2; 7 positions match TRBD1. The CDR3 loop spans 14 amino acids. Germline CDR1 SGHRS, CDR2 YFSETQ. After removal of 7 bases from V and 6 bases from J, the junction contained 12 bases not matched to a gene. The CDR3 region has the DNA TGCGCCAGCTCTCTCCGGACAGGAGAAGATGGCTACACCTTC. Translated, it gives CASSLRTGEDGYTF.

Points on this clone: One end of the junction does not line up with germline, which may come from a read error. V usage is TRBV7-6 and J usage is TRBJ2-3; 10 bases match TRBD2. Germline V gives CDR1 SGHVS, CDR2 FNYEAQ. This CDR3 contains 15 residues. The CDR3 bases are TGTGCCAGCATCTTAAGCGGGAGGGCCGGGGATACGCAGTATTTT. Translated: CASILSGRAGDTQYF. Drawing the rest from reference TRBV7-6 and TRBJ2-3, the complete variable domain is GAGVSQSPRYKVTKRGQDVALRCDPISGHVSLYWYRQALGQGPEFLTYFNYEAQQDKSGLPNDRFSAERPEGSISTLTIQRTEQRDSAMYRCASILSGRAGDTQYFGPGTRLTVL.

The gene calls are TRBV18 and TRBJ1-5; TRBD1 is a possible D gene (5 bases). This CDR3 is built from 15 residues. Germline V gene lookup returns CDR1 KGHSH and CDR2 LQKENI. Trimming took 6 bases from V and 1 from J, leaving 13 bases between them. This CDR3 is CASSSRQGSNQPQHF. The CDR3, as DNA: TGTGCCAGCTCCAGTAGGCAGGGAAGCAATCAGCCCCAGCATTTT.

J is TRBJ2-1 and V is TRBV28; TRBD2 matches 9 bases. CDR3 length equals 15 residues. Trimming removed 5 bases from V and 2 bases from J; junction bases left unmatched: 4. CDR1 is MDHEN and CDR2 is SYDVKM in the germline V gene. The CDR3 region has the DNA TGTGCCAGCAGTAAGCGGACTAGCGCCTACAATGAGCAGTTCTTC. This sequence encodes CASSKRTSAYNEQFF.

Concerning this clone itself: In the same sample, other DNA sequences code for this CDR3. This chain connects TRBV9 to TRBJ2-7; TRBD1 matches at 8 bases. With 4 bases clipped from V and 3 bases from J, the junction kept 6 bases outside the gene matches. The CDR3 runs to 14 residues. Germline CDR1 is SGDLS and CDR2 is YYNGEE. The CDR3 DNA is TGTGCCAGCAGCCCCGGACAGGGTAACTACGAGCAGTACTTC. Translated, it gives CASSPGQGNYEQYF.

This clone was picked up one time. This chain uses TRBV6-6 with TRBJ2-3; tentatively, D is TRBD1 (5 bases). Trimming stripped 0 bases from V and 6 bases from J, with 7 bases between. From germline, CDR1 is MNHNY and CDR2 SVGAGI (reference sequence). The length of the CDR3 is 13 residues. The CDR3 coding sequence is TGTGCCAGCAGTTACTCGGGGCAGGATACGCAGTATTTT. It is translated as CASSYSGQDTQYF.

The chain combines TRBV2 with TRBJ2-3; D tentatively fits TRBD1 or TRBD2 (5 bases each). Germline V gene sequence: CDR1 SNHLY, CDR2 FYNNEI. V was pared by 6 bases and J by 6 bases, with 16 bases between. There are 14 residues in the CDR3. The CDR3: CASRAGTAPDTQYF. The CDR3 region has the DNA TGTGCCAGCAGGGCCGGGACGGCACCGGATACGCAGTATTTT.

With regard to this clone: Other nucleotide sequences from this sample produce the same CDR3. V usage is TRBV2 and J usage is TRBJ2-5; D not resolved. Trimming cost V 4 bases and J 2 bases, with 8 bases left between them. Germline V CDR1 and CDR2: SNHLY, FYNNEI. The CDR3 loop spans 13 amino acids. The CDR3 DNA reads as TGTGCCAGCAGTGTACGGCGGCAAGAGACCCAGTACTTC. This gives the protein CASSVRRQETQYF.

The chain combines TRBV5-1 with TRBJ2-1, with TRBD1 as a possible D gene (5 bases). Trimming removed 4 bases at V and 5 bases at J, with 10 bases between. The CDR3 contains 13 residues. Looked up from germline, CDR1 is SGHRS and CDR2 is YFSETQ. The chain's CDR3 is CASSVQGNNEQFF. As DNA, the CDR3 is TGCGCCAGCAGCGTCCAGGGAAACAATGAGCAGTTCTTC.

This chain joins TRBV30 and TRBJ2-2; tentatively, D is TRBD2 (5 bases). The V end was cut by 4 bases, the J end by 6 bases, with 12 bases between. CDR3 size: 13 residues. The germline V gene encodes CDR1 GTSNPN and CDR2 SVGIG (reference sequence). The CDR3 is CAWTLRVSGELFF. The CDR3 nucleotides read TGTGCCTGGACCCTGAGGGTTTCCGGGGAGCTGTTTTTT.

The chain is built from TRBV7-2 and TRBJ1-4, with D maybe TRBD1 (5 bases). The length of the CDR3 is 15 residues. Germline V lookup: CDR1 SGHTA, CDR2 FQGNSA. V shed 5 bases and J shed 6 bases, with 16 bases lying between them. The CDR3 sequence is CASSLPDRGDEKLFF. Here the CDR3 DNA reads TGTGCCAGCAGCCTCCCTGACCGGGGGGATGAAAAACTGTTTTTT.

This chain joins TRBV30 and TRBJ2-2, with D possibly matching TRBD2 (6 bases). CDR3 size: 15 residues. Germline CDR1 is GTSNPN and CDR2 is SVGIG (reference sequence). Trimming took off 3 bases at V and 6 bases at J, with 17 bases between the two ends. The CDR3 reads CAWSVGGAWPGELFF. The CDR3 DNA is TGTGCCTGGAGCGTGGGCGGGGCCTGGCCCGGGGAGCTGTTTTTT.

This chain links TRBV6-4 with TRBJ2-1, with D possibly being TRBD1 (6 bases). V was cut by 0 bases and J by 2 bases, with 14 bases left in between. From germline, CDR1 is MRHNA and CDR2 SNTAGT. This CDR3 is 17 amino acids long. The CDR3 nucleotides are TGTGCCAGCAGTGACTCGCCGCTCCCAGGGGCCTACAATGAGCAGTTCTTC. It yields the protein CASSDSPLPGAYNEQFF.

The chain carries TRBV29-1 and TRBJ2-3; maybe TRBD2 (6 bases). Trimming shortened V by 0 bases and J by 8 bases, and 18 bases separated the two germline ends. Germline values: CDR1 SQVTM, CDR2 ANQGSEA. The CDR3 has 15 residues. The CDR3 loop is CSVEDWGREEGTQYF. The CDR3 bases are TGCAGCGTTGAAGATTGGGGTCGTGAGGAGGGTACGCAGTATTTT.

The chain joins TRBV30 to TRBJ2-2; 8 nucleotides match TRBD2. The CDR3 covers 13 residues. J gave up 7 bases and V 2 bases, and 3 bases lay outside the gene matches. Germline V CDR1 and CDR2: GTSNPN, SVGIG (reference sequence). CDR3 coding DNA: TGTGCCTGGAGTCCGACTAGCGTCGGGGAGCTGTTTTTT. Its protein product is CAWSPTSVGELFF.

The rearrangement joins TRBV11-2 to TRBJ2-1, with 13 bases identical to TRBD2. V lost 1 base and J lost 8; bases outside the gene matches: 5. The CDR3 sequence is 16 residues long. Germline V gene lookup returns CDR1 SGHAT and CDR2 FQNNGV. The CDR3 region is CASSLGRTSGSDEQFF. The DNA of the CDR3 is TGTGCCAGCAGCTTAGGCCGGACTAGCGGGAGTGATGAGCAGTTCTTC.